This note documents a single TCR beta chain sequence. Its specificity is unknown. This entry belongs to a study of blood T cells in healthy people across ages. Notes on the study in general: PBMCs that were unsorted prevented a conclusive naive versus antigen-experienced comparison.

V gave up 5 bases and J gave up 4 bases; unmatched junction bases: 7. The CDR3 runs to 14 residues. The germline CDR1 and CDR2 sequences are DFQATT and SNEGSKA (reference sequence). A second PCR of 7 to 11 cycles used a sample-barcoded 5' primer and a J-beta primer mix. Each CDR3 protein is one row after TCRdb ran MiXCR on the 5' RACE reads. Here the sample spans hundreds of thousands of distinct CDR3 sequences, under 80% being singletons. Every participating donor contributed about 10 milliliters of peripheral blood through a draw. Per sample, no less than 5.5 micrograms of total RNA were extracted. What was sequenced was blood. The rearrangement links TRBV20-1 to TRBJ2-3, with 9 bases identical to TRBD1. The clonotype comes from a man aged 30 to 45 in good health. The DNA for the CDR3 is TGCAGTGCTGTGACAGGGGGAGAACCAGATACGCAGTATTTT. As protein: CSAVTGGEPDTQYF.